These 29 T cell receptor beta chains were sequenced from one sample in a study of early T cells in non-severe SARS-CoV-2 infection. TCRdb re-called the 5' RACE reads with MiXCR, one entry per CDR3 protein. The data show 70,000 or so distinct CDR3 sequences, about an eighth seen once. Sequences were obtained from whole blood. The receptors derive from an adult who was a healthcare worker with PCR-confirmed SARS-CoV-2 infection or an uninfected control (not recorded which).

CDR3 in amino acids: CATSREEQISGGSGYTF. The CDR3 DNA is TGTGCCACCAGCAGAGAGGAACAGATATCAGGGGGCTCTGGCTACACCTTC. The chain couples TRBV15 to TRBJ1-2; 8 nucleotides line up with TRBD1. Germline V gene data show CDR1 as LNHNV and CDR2 as YYDKDF (reference sequence). The CDR3 sequence is 17 residues long. The V segment lost 0 bases and the J segment 7 bases; nucleotides outside the gene matches: 13.

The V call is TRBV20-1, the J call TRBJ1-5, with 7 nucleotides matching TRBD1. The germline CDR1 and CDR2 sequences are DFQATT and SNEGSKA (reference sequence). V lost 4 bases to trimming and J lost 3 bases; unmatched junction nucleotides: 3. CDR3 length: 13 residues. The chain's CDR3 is CSATGTVNQPQHF. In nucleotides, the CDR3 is TGCAGTGCTACCGGGACAGTCAATCAGCCCCAGCATTTT.

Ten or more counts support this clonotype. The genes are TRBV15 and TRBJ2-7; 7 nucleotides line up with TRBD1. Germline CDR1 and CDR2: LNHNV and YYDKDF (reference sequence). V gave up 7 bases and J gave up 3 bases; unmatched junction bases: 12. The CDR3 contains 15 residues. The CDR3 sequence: CATKGGTETRYEQYF. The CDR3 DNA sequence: TGTGCCACCAAGGGTGGGACAGAGACCCGCTACGAGCAGTACTTC.

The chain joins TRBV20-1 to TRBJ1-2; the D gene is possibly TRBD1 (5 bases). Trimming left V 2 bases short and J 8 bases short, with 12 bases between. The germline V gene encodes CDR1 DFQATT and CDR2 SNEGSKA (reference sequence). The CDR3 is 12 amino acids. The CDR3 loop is CSARLGTWGYTF. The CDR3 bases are TGCAGTGCTAGATTAGGGACTTGGGGCTACACCTTC.

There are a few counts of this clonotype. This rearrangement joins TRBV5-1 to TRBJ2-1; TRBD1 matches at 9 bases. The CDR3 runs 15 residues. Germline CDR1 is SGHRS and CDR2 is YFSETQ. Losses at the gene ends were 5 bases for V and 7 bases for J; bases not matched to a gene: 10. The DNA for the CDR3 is TGCGCCAGCAGTGTTTGGACAGGGGACGAAAATGAGCAGTTCTTC. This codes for CASSVWTGDENEQFF.

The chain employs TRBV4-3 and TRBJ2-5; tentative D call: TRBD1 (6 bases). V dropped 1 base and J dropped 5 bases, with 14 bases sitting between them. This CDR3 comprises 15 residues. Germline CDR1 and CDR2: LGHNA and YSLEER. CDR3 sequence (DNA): TGCGCCAGCAGCCAAGTATTACAGGGTAGTGAGACCCAGTACTTC. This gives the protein CASSQVLQGSETQYF.

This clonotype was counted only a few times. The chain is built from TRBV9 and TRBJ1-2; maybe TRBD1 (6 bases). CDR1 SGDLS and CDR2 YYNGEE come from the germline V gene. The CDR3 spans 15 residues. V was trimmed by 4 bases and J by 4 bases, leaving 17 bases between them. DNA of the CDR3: TGTGCCAGCAGCCCCCGAAGGGGGGATGGCTATGGCTACACCTTC. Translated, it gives CASSPRRGDGYGYTF.

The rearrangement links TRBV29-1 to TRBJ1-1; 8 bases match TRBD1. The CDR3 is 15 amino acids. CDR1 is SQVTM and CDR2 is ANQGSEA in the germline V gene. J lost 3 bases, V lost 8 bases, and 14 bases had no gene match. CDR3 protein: CSHTLSGGADTEAFF. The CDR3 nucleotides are TGCAGCCATACCTTATCAGGGGGCGCCGACACTGAAGCTTTCTTT.

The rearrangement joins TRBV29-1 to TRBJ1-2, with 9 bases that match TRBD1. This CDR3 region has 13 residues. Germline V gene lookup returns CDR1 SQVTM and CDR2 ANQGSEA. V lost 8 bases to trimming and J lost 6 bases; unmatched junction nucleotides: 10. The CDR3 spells CSSRDRERNGYTF. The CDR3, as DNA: TGCAGCAGCCGGGACAGGGAAAGGAATGGCTACACCTTC. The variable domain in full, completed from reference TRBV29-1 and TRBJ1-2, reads SAVISQKPSRDICQRGTSLTIQCQVDSQVTMMFWYRQQPGQSLTLIATANQGSEATYESGFVIDKFPISRPNLTFSTLTVSNMSPEDSSIYLCSSRDRERNGYTFGSGTRLTVV.

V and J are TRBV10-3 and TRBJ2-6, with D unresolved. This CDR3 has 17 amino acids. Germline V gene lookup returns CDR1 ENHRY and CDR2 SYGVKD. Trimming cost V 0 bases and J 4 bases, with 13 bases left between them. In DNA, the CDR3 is TGTGCCATCAGTGAGTCGATCAGCGTGAGGGGGGCCAACGTCCTGACTTTC. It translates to CAISESISVRGANVLTF.

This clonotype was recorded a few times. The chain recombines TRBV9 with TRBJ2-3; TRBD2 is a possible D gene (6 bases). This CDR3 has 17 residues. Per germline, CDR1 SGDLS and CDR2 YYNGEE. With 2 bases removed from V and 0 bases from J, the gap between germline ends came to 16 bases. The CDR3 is CASSVLGGAQSTDTQYF. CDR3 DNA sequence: TGTGCCAGCAGCGTTTTGGGCGGGGCGCAAAGCACAGATACGCAGTATTTT.

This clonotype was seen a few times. The CDR3 reads CASSLDGAGSTDTQYF. DNA for the CDR3: TGTGCCAGCAGCCTAGACGGAGCGGGGAGCACAGATACGCAGTATTTT. V usage is TRBV7-9 and J usage is TRBJ2-3, with TRBD2 identical over 7 bases. V dropped 5 bases and J dropped 0; count of bases not matched to a gene: 8. Germline values: CDR1 SEHNR, CDR2 FQNEAQ (reference sequence). The CDR3 contains 16 residues.

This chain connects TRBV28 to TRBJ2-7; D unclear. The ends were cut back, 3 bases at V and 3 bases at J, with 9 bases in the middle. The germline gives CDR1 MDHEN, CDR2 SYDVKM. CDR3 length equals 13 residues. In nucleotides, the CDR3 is TGTGCCAGCAGTTTGGGTATAGGCTACGAGCAGTACTTC. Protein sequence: CASSLGIGYEQYF.

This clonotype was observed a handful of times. CDR3 sequence: CASSEWEGRETGELFF. Here the CDR3 DNA reads TGTGCCAGCAGTGAATGGGAAGGGAGGGAGACCGGGGAGCTGTTTTTT. This chain uses TRBV25-1 with TRBJ2-2, with 7 bases matching TRBD2. CDR1 is MGHDK, CDR2 SYGVNS, per germline. This CDR3 is 16 amino acids long. V trimming: 1 base; J trimming: 5 bases; junction bases outside the gene matches: 7. Full variable domain (rest looked up from reference TRBV25-1 and TRBJ2-2): EADIYQTPRYLVIGTGKKITLECSQTMGHDKMYWYQQDPGMELHLIHYSYGVNSTEKGDLSSESTVSRIRTEHFPLTLESARPSHTSQYLCASSEWEGRETGELFFGEGSRLTVL.

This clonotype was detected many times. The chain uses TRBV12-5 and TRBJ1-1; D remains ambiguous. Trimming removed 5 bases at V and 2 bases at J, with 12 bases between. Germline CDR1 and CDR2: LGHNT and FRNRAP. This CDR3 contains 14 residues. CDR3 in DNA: TGTGCTAGTGGTCCTGGTGGAGCAAACACTGAAGCTTTCTTT. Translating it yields CASGPGGANTEAFF.

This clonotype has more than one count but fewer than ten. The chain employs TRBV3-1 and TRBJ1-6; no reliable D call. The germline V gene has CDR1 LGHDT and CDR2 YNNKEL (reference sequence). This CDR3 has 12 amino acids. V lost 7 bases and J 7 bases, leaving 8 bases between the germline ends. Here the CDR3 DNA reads TGTGCCAGCACCCTCACGAATTCACCCCTCCACTTT. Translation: CASTLTNSPLHF.

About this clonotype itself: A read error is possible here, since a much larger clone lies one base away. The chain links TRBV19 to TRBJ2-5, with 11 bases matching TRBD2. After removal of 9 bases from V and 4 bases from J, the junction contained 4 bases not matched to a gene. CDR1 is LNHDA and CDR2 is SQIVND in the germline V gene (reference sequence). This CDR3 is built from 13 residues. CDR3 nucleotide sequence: TGTGCCAGCTCCGGGACTAGCGGAGAGACCCAGTACTTC. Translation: CASSGTSGETQYF.

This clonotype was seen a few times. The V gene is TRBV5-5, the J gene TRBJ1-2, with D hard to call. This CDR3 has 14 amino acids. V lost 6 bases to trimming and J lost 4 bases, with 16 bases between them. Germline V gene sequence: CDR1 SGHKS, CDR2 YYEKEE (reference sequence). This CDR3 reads CASNQITQPYGYTF. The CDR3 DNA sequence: TGTGCCAGCAACCAAATAACACAACCCTATGGCTACACCTTC.

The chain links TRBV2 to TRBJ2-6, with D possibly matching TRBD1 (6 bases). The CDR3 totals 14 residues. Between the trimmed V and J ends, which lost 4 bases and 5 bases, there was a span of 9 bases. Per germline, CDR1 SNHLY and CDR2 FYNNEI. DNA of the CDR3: TGTGCCAGCAGTGTTGGGACAAGGGCCAACGTCCTGACTTTC. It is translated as CASSVGTRANVLTF.

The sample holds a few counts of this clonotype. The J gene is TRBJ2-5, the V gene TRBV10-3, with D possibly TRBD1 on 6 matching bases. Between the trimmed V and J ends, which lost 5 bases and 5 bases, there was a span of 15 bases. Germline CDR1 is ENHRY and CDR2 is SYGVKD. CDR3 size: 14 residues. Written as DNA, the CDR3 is TGTGCCATCAGTAAAAGGGGGTCTCACGAGACCCAGTACTTC. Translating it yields CAISKRGSHETQYF.

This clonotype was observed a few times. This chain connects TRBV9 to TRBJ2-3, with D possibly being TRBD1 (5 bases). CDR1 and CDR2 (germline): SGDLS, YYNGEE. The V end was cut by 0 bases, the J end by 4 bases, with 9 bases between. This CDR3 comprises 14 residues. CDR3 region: CASSVVGEADTQYF. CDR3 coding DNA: TGTGCCAGCAGCGTAGTAGGGGAAGCAGATACGCAGTATTTT. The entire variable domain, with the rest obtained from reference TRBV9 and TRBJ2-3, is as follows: DSGVTQTPKHLITATGQRVTLRCSPRSGDLSVYWYQQSLDQGLQFLIQYYNGEERAKGNILERFSAQQFPDLHSELNLSSLELGDSALYFCASSVVGEADTQYFGPGTRLTVL.

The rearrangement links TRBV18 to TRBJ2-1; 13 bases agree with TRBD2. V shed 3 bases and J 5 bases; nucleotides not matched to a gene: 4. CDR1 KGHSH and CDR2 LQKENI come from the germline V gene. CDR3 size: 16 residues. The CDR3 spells CASSPRTSGGNNEQFF. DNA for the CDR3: TGTGCCAGCTCACCCCGGACTAGCGGGGGTAACAATGAGCAGTTCTTC.

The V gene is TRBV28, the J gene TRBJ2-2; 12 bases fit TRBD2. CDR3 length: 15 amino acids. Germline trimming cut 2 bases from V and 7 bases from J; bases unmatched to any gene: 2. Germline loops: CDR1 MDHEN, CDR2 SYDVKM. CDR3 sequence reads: CASSLGLAGIGELFF. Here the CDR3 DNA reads TGTGCCAGCAGTTTAGGACTAGCGGGGATCGGGGAGCTGTTTTTT.

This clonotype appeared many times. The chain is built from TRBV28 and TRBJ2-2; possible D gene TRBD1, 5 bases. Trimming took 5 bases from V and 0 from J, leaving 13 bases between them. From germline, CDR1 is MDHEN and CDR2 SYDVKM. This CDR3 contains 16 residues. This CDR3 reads CASSPLPGSNTGELFF. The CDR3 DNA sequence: TGTGCCAGCAGTCCCCTCCCAGGGTCGAACACCGGGGAGCTGTTTTTT.

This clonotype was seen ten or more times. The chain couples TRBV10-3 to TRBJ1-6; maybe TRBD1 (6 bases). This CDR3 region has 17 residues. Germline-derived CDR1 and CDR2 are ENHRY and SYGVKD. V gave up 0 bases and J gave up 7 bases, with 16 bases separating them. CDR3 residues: CAISESGGPTLNSPLHF. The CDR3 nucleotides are TGTGCCATCAGTGAGTCTGGGGGGCCAACCCTGAATTCACCCCTCCACTTT.

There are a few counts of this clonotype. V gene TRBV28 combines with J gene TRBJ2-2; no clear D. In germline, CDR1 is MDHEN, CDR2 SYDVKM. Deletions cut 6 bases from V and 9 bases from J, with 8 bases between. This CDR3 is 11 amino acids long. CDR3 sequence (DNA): TGTGCCAGCAGAGGCCCTAGGGAGCTGTTTTTT. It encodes CASRGPRELFF.

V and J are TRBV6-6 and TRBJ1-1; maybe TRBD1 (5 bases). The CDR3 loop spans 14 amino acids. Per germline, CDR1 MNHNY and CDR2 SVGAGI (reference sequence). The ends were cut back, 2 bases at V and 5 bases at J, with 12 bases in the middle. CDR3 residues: CASSYSGDGTEAFF. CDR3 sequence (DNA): TGTGCCAGCAGTTACAGTGGGGACGGGACTGAAGCTTTCTTT.

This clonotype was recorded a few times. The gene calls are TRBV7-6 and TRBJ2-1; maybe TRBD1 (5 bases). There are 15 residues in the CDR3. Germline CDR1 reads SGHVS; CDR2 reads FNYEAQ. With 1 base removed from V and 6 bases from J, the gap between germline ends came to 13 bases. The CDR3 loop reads CASSLVKGRFNEQFF. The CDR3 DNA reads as TGTGCCAGCAGCTTAGTTAAGGGGCGTTTCAATGAGCAGTTCTTC.

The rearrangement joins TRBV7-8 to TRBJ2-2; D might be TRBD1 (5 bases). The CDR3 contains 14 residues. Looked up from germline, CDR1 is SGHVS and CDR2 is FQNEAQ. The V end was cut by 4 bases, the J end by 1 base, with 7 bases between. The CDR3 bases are TGTGCCAGCAGCTCGACAGAGAACACCGGGGAGCTGTTTTTT. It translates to CASSSTENTGELFF.